This is a list of T cell receptor beta chains from one sample in a study of Graves' ophthalmopathy and Graves' hyperthyroidism. TCRdb recomputed calls from the multiplex PCR reads with MiXCR, one row per CDR3 protein. The table includes roughly 700,000 distinct CDR3 sequences, roughly two fifths detected once. The sample taken for sequencing was peripheral blood. The receptor source for this set is an adult man with Graves' ophthalmopathy. CDR3s include the opening cysteine and the closing phenylalanine or tryptophan. D genes are given only for firm matches. Some rows have no size entry. The others give once, few or many, or a class for an expanded clone.

>-|16|TRBD2|TRBJ2-7|TRBV5-1
CASSSTSGRLVYEQYF
TGCGCCAGCAGCTCAACTAGCGGGAGACTTGTGTACGAGCAGTACTTC
>-|16|-|TRBJ1-4|TRBV7-9
CASSLFRAATNEKLFF
TGTGCCAGCAGCTTATTTCGGGCGGCAACTAATGAAAAACTGTTTTTT
>many|13|TRBD1|TRBJ1-1|TRBV29-1
CSGRQGSNTEAFF
TGCAGCGGCAGACAGGGGAGCAACACTGAAGCTTTCTTT
>few|17|-|TRBJ2-6|TRBV5-4
CASSEGAGYSGANVLTF
TGTGCCAGCAGCGAGGGGGCGGGGTACTCTGGGGCCAACGTCCTGACTTTC
>-|16|-|TRBJ1-2|TRBV25-1
CASSPAGGATNYGYTF
TGTGCCAGCAGTCCCGCCGGGGGGGCCACTAACTATGGCTACACCTTC
>few|15|TRBD1|TRBJ1-2|TRBV9
CASSLDRARGYGYTF
TGTGCCAGCAGCTTGGACAGGGCCCGTGGCTATGGCTACACCTTC
>-|16|TRBD1|TRBJ2-7|TRBV2
CASSLGQGAPPRDKYF
TGTGCCAGCAGCCTCGGACAGGGGGCGCCCCCGCGAGATAAGTACTTC
>few|15|-|TRBJ1-1|TRBV2
CASNRQEAYGTEAFF
TGTGCCAGCAATCGACAAGAAGCGTACGGCACTGAAGCTTTCTTT
>-|15|TRBD1|TRBJ1-5|TRBV24-1
CASRLTGTGDQPQHF
TGTGCCAGCAGACTGACAGGGACAGGGGATCAGCCCCAGCATTTT
>-|14|-|TRBJ1-5|TRBV4-1
CASALGGSNQPQHF
TGCGCCAGCGCCCTCGGAGGTAGCAATCAGCCCCAGCATTTT
>many|14|TRBD1|TRBJ1-5|TRBV24-1
CASSAQGAGQPQHF
TGTGCCAGCAGTGCCCAGGGGGCAGGCCAGCCCCAGCATTTT
>-|14|-|TRBJ1-5|TRBV20-1
CSARARDPNQPQHF
TGCAGTGCTAGAGCCCGGGACCCTAATCAGCCCCAGCATTTT
>-|14|-|TRBJ2-5|TRBV20-1
CSASVSAVQETQYF
TGCAGTGCTAGTGTCTCAGCGGTCCAAGAGACCCAGTACTTC
>-|13|-|TRBJ1-1|TRBV7-2
CASSPRVFTEAFF
TGTGCCAGCAGCCCGAGGGTATTCACTGAAGCTTTCTTT
>-|14|-|TRBJ1-1|TRBV7-6
CASSTGTAGTEAFF
TGTGCCAGCAGCACCGGGACCGCGGGCACTGAAGCTTTCTTT
>few|17|TRBD1|TRBJ1-3|TRBV7-9
CASTLPGQGGAGNTIYF
TGTGCCAGCACCTTACCGGGACAGGGAGGGGCTGGAAACACCATATATTTT
>-|18|TRBD2|TRBJ2-5|TRBV7-3
CASSTGTSGRARQETQYF
TGTGCCAGCAGCACCGGGACTAGCGGGAGGGCCCGTCAAGAGACCCAGTACTTC
>many|13|-|TRBJ2-7|TRBV6-5
CASIGGSSYEQYF
TGTGCCAGCATTGGGGGAAGCTCCTACGAGCAGTACTTC
>few|12|-|TRBJ1-2|TRBV27
CASSMDNYGYTF
TGTGCCAGCAGCATGGATAACTATGGCTACACCTTC
>-|15|TRBD1|TRBJ1-1|TRBV11-2
CASSPPQGAVTEAFF
TGTGCCAGCAGCCCACCACAGGGGGCGGTCACTGAAGCTTTCTTT
>-|14|-|TRBJ1-2|TRBV25-1
CASVGVRGNYGYTF
TGTGCCAGCGTTGGGGTACGGGGAAACTATGGCTACACCTTC
>-|15|-|TRBJ2-5|TRBV6-5
CASRGRRSPQETQYF
TGTGCCAGCAGGGGTCGGCGGAGTCCCCAAGAGACCCAGTACTTC
>-|14|-|TRBJ2-7|TRBV14
CASSHRFGIREQYF
TGTGCCAGCAGCCATAGGTTCGGGATCAGGGAGCAGTACTTC
>many|14|-|TRBJ2-2|TRBV29-1
CSVGTAPGAGELFF
TGCAGCGTTGGGACAGCGCCTGGCGCCGGGGAGCTGTTTTTT
>-|13|TRBD1|TRBJ2-5|TRBV28
CASAGTVIETQYF
TGTGCCAGCGCCGGGACAGTGATAGAGACCCAGTACTTC
>few|12|-|TRBJ2-7|TRBV12-3/TRBV12-4
CASSLAMQEQYF
TGTGCCAGCAGTTTAGCGATGCAAGAGCAGTACTTC
>many|15|TRBD2|TRBJ2-2|TRBV5-1
CASSSTSTNTGELFF
TGCGCCAGCAGCTCGACTAGCACGAACACCGGGGAGCTGTTTTTT